The 2 T cell receptor beta chains given below trace back to one sample, sequenced in a study of T cells in Graves' hyperthyroidism and ophthalmopathy. Regions amplified from RNA transcripts were the TCR beta CDR3 regions. HTBI primers were employed in a first-round RT-PCR of the TCR CDR3. TCRdb reprocessed the multiplex PCR reads with MiXCR, giving one entry per CDR3 protein. The top ten clones hold approximately 3.5% of a sample with about 59,000 distinct CDR3 sequences, about 57% of them seen once. The sample comprised blood. The receptors stem from a woman aged 55 to 70 with Graves' ophthalmopathy.

The chain has TRBV7-3 and TRBJ2-2; D is undetermined. Trimming removed 2 bases at V and 4 bases at J, with 8 bases between. This CDR3 has 14 amino acids. Germline CDR1 SGHTA, CDR2 FQGTGA. The CDR3 region is CASSLAVSTGELFF. The CDR3 nucleotides read TGTGCCAGCAGCTTAGCCGTGAGCACCGGGGAGCTGTTTTTT.

The chain employs TRBV6-4 and TRBJ2-2, with 14 bases fitting TRBD2. The CDR3 sequence is 15 residues long. V shed 6 bases and J 7 bases; nucleotides not matched to a gene: 4. CDR1 and CDR2 (germline): MRHNA, SNTAGT. The CDR3 nucleotides read TGTGCCAGCAGGACTAGCGGGGGGGCCGGCGGGGAGCTGTTTTTT. This translates into CASRTSGGAGGELFF.